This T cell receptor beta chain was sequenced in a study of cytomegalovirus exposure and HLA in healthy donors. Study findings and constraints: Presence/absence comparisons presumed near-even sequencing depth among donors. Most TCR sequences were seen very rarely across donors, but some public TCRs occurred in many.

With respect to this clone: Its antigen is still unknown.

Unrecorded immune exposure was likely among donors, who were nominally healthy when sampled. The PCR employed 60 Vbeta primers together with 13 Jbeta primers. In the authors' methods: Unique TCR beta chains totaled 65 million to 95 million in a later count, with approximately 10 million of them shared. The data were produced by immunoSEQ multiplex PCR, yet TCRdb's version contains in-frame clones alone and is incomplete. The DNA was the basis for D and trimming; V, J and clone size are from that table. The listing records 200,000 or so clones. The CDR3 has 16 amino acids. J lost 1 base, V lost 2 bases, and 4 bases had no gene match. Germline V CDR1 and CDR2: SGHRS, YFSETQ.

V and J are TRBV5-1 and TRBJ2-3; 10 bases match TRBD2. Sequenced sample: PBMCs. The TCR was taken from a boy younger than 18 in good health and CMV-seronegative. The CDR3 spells CASSLSGGAGTDTQYF. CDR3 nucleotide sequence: TGCGCCAGCAGCTTAAGCGGGGGGGCGGGCACAGATACGCAGTATTTT.